Following are 14 T cell receptor beta chains from one sample sequenced in a study of blood T cell repertoires in COVID-19. Data came from immunoSEQ multiplex PCR; TCRdb stores just in-frame clones and leaves some out. Here the sample spans about 300,000 clones, about 89% being singletons. The sequenced sample was PBMCs or T cells enriched from blood (not recorded which). These receptors all stem from a woman aged 40 to 49 who had recovered from COVID-19.

This clone was counted once. The chain uses TRBV4-1 and TRBJ2-3; tentatively, D is TRBD2 (6 bases). Trimming stripped 1 base from V and 5 bases from J, with 16 bases between. The CDR3 is made up of 16 amino acids. The germline gives CDR1 MGHRA, CDR2 YSYEKL. CDR3 in DNA: TGCGCCAGCAGCCAAGGGGCTAGCGCCATGGTAGATACGCAGTATTTT. The encoded protein is CASSQGASAMVDTQYF.

The CDR3 region is CASSPRRVGYTF. CDR3 nucleotides: TGTGCCAGCTCACCACGGCGGGTGGGCTACACCTTC. The chain combines TRBV18 with TRBJ1-2; unclear D gene. CDR3 length equals 12 residues. V was pared by 1 base and J by 8 bases, with 8 bases between. CDR1 and CDR2 from the germline V gene are KGHSH and LQKENI. The complete variable domain, with remaining parts taken from reference TRBV18 and TRBJ1-2, reads NAGVMQNPRHLVRRRGQEARLRCSPMKGHSHVYWYRQLPEEGLKFMVYLQKENIIDESGMPKERFSAEFPKEGPSILRIQQVVRGDSAAYFCASSPRRVGYTFGSGTRLTVV.

V and J are TRBV3-1 (or the pseudogene TRBV3-2) and TRBJ2-7; tentative D call: TRBD2 (5 bases). The CDR3 runs to 13 residues. CDR1 and CDR2 from the germline V gene are LGHDT and YNNKEL (reference sequence). V lost 2 bases, J lost 3 bases, and 8 bases lay in between. In DNA, the CDR3 is TGTGCCAGCAGCCAACCGGGATACTACGAGCAGTACTTC. It codes for CASSQPGYYEQYF.

This clone was seen more than once but under ten times. The J gene is TRBJ2-1, the V gene TRBV14, with 10 bases lining up with TRBD2. The length of the CDR3 is 15 residues. With 3 bases clipped from V and 4 bases from J, the junction kept 3 bases outside the gene matches. Germline CDR1 SGHDN, CDR2 FVKESK. CDR3 nucleotides: TGTGCCAGCAGCCATACTAGCGGGATGTACAATGAGCAGTTCTTC. Translating it yields CASSHTSGMYNEQFF.

The chain couples TRBV11-2 to TRBJ1-1, with TRBD1 as a possible D gene (6 bases). The CDR3 is made up of 16 amino acids. In germline, CDR1 is SGHAT, CDR2 FQNNGV. V lost 5 bases, J lost 1 base, and 17 bases lay in between. The CDR3 nucleotides are TGTGCCAGCAGCCCCCAACCTCAGGGACAGAACACTGAAGCTTTCTTT. It yields the protein CASSPQPQGQNTEAFF.

V gene TRBV5-1 combines with J gene TRBJ2-4; 12 bases are shared with TRBD1. This CDR3 comprises 16 residues. Unmatched junction bases numbered 5, after V lost 0 bases and J lost 7 bases. The germline CDR1 and CDR2 sequences are SGHRS and YFSETQ. The CDR3 DNA sequence: TGCGCCAGCAGCTTGGCCGGGACAGGGGGCGTTAACATTCAGTACTTC. Amino acids: CASSLAGTGGVNIQYF.

For the CDR3, the DNA is TGCGCCAGCAAGCCGGTACATAAGGACTCCATATATTTT. This translates into CASKPVHKDSIYF. This chain joins TRBV5-1 and TRBJ1-3; no reliable D call. The length of the CDR3 is 13 residues. V lost 6 bases to trimming and J lost 11 bases, with 18 bases between them. Germline values: CDR1 SGHRS, CDR2 YFSETQ.

V and J are TRBV7-3 and TRBJ2-2, with TRBD1 identical over 10 bases. CDR1 and CDR2 (germline): SGHTA, FQGTGA. The CDR3 contains 17 residues. V was clipped by 1 base and J by 4 bases; unmatched bases: 6. The CDR3: CASSLKGTGASTGELFF. In nucleotides, the CDR3 is TGTGCCAGCAGCTTAAAAGGGACAGGGGCTTCCACCGGGGAGCTGTTTTTT.

This CDR3 is CASSRTGVTEAFF. The DNA for the CDR3 is TGCGCCAGCAGCCGGACAGGGGTCACTGAAGCTTTCTTT. This chain joins TRBV5-1 and TRBJ1-1; 9 nucleotides line up with TRBD1. The CDR3 is 13 amino acids. The V gene end was trimmed by 4 bases and the J gene end by 4 bases; junction bases not matched to a gene: 2. Germline loops: CDR1 SGHRS, CDR2 YFSETQ.

The chain recombines TRBV5-1 with TRBJ1-2, with 7 bases matching TRBD1. V shed 5 bases and J 7 bases; nucleotides not matched to a gene: 14. The CDR3 is 15 residues long. CDR1 is SGHRS, CDR2 YFSETQ, per germline. CDR3 DNA: TGCGCCAGCAGACGCCAGGGGGATTCGCAAGGTGGCTACACCTTC. This encodes CASRRQGDSQGGYTF. Drawing the rest from reference TRBV5-1 and TRBJ1-2, the complete variable domain is KAGVTQTPRYLIKTRGQQVTLSCSPISGHRSVSWYQQTPGQGLQFLFEYFSETQRNKGNFPGRFSGRQFSNSRSEMNVSTLELGDSALYLCASRRQGDSQGGYTFGSGTRLTVV.

The CDR3 region is CASSAVWDTQYF. The DNA of the CDR3 is TGTGCCAGTAGTGCGGTTTGGGATACGCAGTATTTT. The V gene is TRBV19, the J gene TRBJ2-3, with unresolved D. The germline V and J ends were trimmed by 5 bases and 6 bases, with 9 bases remaining between them. The length of the CDR3 is 12 residues. Germline V gives CDR1 LNHDA, CDR2 SQIVND (reference sequence).

As concerns this clone: A junction boundary mismatches the germline segment, possibly from a read error. The chain employs TRBV29-1 and TRBJ2-3; a weak D match, TRBD1 (7 bases). CDR3 length: 13 residues. The V gene's germline CDR1 is SQVTM and CDR2 ANQGSEA. This CDR3 reads CSVKDREADTQYF. The CDR3 DNA sequence: TGCAGCGTTAAAGACAGGGAGGCAGATACGCAGTATTTT.

The J gene is TRBJ2-6, the V gene TRBV19; 10 bases fit TRBD1. Germline CDR1 reads LNHDA; CDR2 reads SQIVND (reference sequence). The CDR3 sequence is 18 residues long. V was clipped by 5 bases and J by 2 bases; unmatched bases: 9. CDR3 sequence reads: CASSFQTGQGTGANVLTF. The CDR3 nucleotides read TGTGCCAGTAGTTTCCAAACGGGACAGGGGACTGGGGCCAACGTCCTGACTTTC.

The chain employs TRBV3-1 (or the pseudogene TRBV3-2) and TRBJ2-2; D is uncertain. With 4 bases removed from V and 5 bases from J, the gap between germline ends came to 8 bases. The germline CDR1 and CDR2 sequences are LGHDT and YNNKEL (reference sequence). The CDR3 totals 13 residues. CDR3 in amino acids: CASSPRETGELFF. CDR3 nucleotides: TGTGCCAGCAGCCCTAGAGAAACCGGGGAGCTGTTTTTT.